The 21 T cell receptor beta chains below all came from one sample that was sequenced in a study of graft-versus-host responses after intestinal transplantation. This table comes from immunoSEQ multiplex PCR, and its TCRdb copy is limited to in-frame clones, with some not included. Here the sample spans some 48,000 clones, about four fifths being singletons. These receptors lack a known antigen. The sample consisted of unstimulated CD4+ T cells sorted from spleen or lymph node cells, taken before transplant. All receptors come from a human donor who was the organ donor for an intestinal transplant.

This clone appeared once. The V and J genes are TRBV10-2 and TRBJ2-2; 8 nucleotides match TRBD2. The germline V gene encodes CDR1 WSHSY and CDR2 SAAADI. The V and J ends lost 3 bases and 5 bases, in that order; junction bases with no gene match: 8. The CDR3 is 16 residues long. The CDR3 DNA reads as TGCGCCAGCAGTGAAGTTAGCGGGGCCGGGACCGGGGAGCTGTTTTTT. Translating gives CASSEVSGAGTGELFF.

The gene calls are TRBV2 and TRBJ2-1; 8 bases line up with TRBD2. The CDR3 sequence is 17 residues long. The ends lost 1 base at V and 7 bases at J; junction bases unmatched: 12. CDR1 is SNHLY and CDR2 is FYNNEI in the germline V gene. The CDR3 coding sequence is TGTGCCAGCAGTGAAGTCGGCGGGGGGTGGTCAGGGAATGAGCAGTTCTTC. Its protein is CASSEVGGGWSGNEQFF.

V usage is TRBV15 and J usage is TRBJ2-6; TRBD1 aligns across 11 bases. Germline V lookup: CDR1 LNHNV, CDR2 YYDKDF (reference sequence). The CDR3 extends over 17 amino acids. V lost 5 bases and J lost 1; bases outside the gene matches: 4. The CDR3 sequence: CATSRDRGVSGANVLTF. DNA of the CDR3: TGTGCCACCAGCCGGGACAGGGGGGTTTCTGGGGCCAACGTCCTGACTTTC.

This chain joins TRBV7-6 and TRBJ2-3; TRBD2 is a possible D gene (5 bases). The germline V gene encodes CDR1 SGHVS and CDR2 FNYEAQ. V was shortened by 1 base and J by 5 bases, with 16 bases between the two germline ends. This CDR3 is 16 amino acids long. The CDR3 here is CASSLGGRWYKDTQYF. In nucleotides, the CDR3 is TGTGCCAGCAGCTTAGGTGGGAGATGGTACAAAGATACGCAGTATTTT.

V gene TRBV11-2 combines with J gene TRBJ2-6, with TRBD1 identical over 8 bases. Germline loops: CDR1 SGHAT, CDR2 FQNNGV. This CDR3 contains 19 residues. V dropped 4 bases and J dropped 0; count of bases not matched to a gene: 11. CDR3 sequence reads: CASSYRGEANHSGANVLTF. The CDR3 region has the DNA TGTGCCAGCAGCTACAGGGGGGAGGCAAACCACTCTGGGGCCAACGTCCTGACTTTC.

The chain employs TRBV9 and TRBJ2-3, with 8 bases that match TRBD2. Per germline, CDR1 SGDLS and CDR2 YYNGEE. Trimming at V came to 0 bases and at J to 4 bases, leaving 4 bases not matched to a gene. CDR3 length equals 15 residues. Here the CDR3 reads CASSVAGGRSDTQYF. CDR3 nucleotides: TGTGCCAGCAGCGTAGCGGGGGGGCGCTCAGATACGCAGTATTTT.

The genes are TRBV19 and TRBJ2-2, with a weak D call TRBD2 (5 bases). CDR1 LNHDA and CDR2 SQIVND come from the germline V gene (reference sequence). The CDR3 covers 17 residues. The V gene lost 7 bases and the J gene lost 4 bases, with 22 bases spanning the gap. CDR3 in DNA: TGTGCCAGTAAAGATACTCCCCCCGGACTCCTCACCGGGGAGCTGTTTTTT. Protein sequence: CASKDTPPGLLTGELFF.

This chain uses TRBV6-5 with TRBJ1-2; D call uncertain. V lost 8 bases and J lost 12, with 16 bases in between. Germline V gene lookup returns CDR1 MNHEY and CDR2 SVGAGI. This CDR3 is built from 11 residues. CDR3 loop: CASPLPRVDTF. CDR3 bases: TGTGCCAGCCCATTACCTCGGGTAGACACCTTC.

CDR3 bases: TGTGCCAGCAGCTTGACAGGGGGCGGGATGAGGAACACTGAAGCTTTCTTT. As protein: CASSLTGGGMRNTEAFF. This chain links TRBV5-6 with TRBJ1-1; 9 bases align to TRBD1. The length of the CDR3 is 17 residues. The germline V gene has CDR1 SGHDT and CDR2 YYEEEE. V trimming: 1 base; J trimming: 1 base; junction bases outside the gene matches: 8.

The chain joins TRBV7-9 to TRBJ1-2; D perhaps matches TRBD1 (6 bases). Between the trimmed V and J ends, which lost 7 bases and 6 bases, there was a span of 21 bases. The CDR3 consists of 15 residues. CDR1 and CDR2 (germline): SEHNR, FQNEAQ (reference sequence). The DNA for the CDR3 is TGTGCCAGCACCTCAGCCGACAGGTCTTTCGATGGCTACACCTTC. This gives the protein CASTSADRSFDGYTF.

The rearrangement links TRBV19 to TRBJ2-7; TRBD1 matches at 9 bases. The J segment lost 0 bases and the V segment lost 4 bases, leaving 7 bases of the junction unmatched. Germline V gene sequence: CDR1 LNHDA, CDR2 SQIVND (reference sequence). The CDR3 sequence is 16 residues long. For the CDR3, the DNA is TGTGCCAGTAGTACCCCCGGACAGGGGAGCTCCTACGAGCAGTACTTC. Encoded protein: CASSTPGQGSSYEQYF. Using reference TRBV19 and TRBJ2-7 for the parts outside the CDR3, the full variable domain is DGGITQSPKYLFRKEGQNVTLSCEQNLNHDAMYWYRQDPGQGLRLIYYSQIVNDFQKGDIAEGYSVSREKKESFPLTVTSAQKNPTAFYLCASSTPGQGSSYEQYFGPGTRLTVT.

CDR3 nucleotides: TGTGCCAGCAGTGAAGGGCAGGGAGGTTCCAAAAACATTCAGTACTTC. Its protein is CASSEGQGGSKNIQYF. The V call is TRBV25-1, the J call TRBJ2-4; D is possibly TRBD2 (6 bases). Germline V gene data show CDR1 as MGHDK and CDR2 as SYGVNS. The ends were cut back, 2 bases at V and 2 bases at J, with 13 bases in the middle. The CDR3 is 16 amino acids. The full variable domain, with the rest looked up from reference TRBV25-1 and TRBJ2-4, is EADIYQTPRYLVIGTGKKITLECSQTMGHDKMYWYQQDPGMELHLIHYSYGVNSTEKGDLSSESTVSRIRTEHFPLTLESARPSHTSQYLCASSEGQGGSKNIQYFGAGTRLSVL.

The chain uses TRBV5-1 and TRBJ1-2, with D maybe TRBD1 (5 bases). Trimming stripped 3 bases from V and 4 bases from J, with 16 bases between. This CDR3 region has 15 residues. Germline CDR1 SGHRS, CDR2 YFSETQ. For the CDR3, the DNA is TGCGCCAGCAGCTCGCAAGGGGCCGGAGTCTATGGCTACACCTTC. It yields the protein CASSSQGAGVYGYTF. Using reference TRBV5-1 and TRBJ1-2 for the parts outside the CDR3, the full variable domain is KAGVTQTPRYLIKTRGQQVTLSCSPISGHRSVSWYQQTPGQGLQFLFEYFSETQRNKGNFPGRFSGRQFSNSRSEMNVSTLELGDSALYLCASSSQGAGVYGYTFGSGTRLTVV.

The chain employs TRBV12-5 and TRBJ1-1, with TRBD1 as a possible D gene (5 bases). The CDR3 is made up of 15 amino acids. With 0 bases removed from V and 5 bases from J, the gap between germline ends came to 13 bases. Germline V CDR1 and CDR2: LGHNT, FRNRAP. The chain's CDR3 is CASGLVHRGGTEAFF. The CDR3 DNA follows: TGTGCTAGTGGTTTGGTACATCGGGGGGGGACTGAAGCTTTCTTT.

The chain links TRBV18 to TRBJ2-5; D gene ambiguous. This CDR3 is built from 14 residues. Trimming left V 0 bases short and J 1 base short, with 6 bases between. Germline V gene data show CDR1 as KGHSH and CDR2 as LQKENI. The CDR3 DNA sequence: TGTGCCAGCTCACCACCGAAACCCCAAGAGACCCAGTACTTC. This codes for CASSPPKPQETQYF.

The rearrangement links TRBV10-3 to TRBJ2-1, with D possibly being TRBD1 (6 bases). CDR1 is ENHRY and CDR2 is SYGVKD in the germline V gene. There are 15 residues in the CDR3. The V gene lost 4 bases and the J gene lost 5 bases, with 15 bases spanning the gap. Written as DNA, the CDR3 is TGTGCCATCAGTGCCTGGGGGCTACGGGACAATGAGCAGTTCTTC. Residues: CAISAWGLRDNEQFF.

The rearrangement links TRBV30 to TRBJ1-1; D is uncertain. The CDR3 is made up of 12 amino acids. Germline V gene data show CDR1 as GTSNPN and CDR2 as SVGIG (reference sequence). V was trimmed by 6 bases and J by 2 bases, leaving 10 bases between them. This chain's CDR3 is CACHTNNTEAFF. CDR3 sequence (DNA): TGTGCCTGCCACACTAATAACACTGAAGCTTTCTTT.

Note on this clone: Germline and junction disagree at one end, which may indicate a read error. The rearrangement links TRBV6-1 to TRBJ1-2; possible D gene TRBD1, 6 bases. The CDR3 has 13 amino acids. In germline, CDR1 is MNHNS, CDR2 SASEGT. The CDR3 loop is CASRASVGGRPNF. The CDR3 DNA is TGTGCCAGCAGGGCCTCAGTGGGGGGGCGGCCAAACTTC.

The table lists this clone with a count of one. This chain connects TRBV7-2 to TRBJ1-4, with 8 bases identical to TRBD1. The CDR3 sequence is 15 residues long. From germline, CDR1 is SGHTA and CDR2 FQGNSA. The ends lost 4 bases at V and 7 bases at J; junction bases unmatched: 8. CDR3 protein: CASSSTQGAGEKLFF. The CDR3 bases are TGTGCCAGCAGCTCGACTCAGGGGGCAGGTGAAAAACTGTTTTTT. Drawing the rest from reference TRBV7-2 and TRBJ1-4, the complete variable domain is GAGVSQSPSNKVTEKGKDVELRCDPISGHTALYWYRQSLGQGLEFLIYFQGNSAPDKSGLPSDRFSAERTGGSVSTLTIQRTQQEDSAVYLCASSSTQGAGEKLFFGSGTQLSVL.

This clone was picked up a small number of times. This chain joins TRBV19 and TRBJ2-5, with 7 bases identical to TRBD2. The CDR3 spans 16 residues. Per the germline V gene, CDR1 is LNHDA and CDR2 is SQIVND (reference sequence). Losses at the gene ends were 5 bases for V and 3 bases for J; bases not matched to a gene: 12. In DNA, the CDR3 is TGTGCCAGTAGTGCCTTCTTTAGCGGGCTAGAAGAGACCCAGTACTTC. It translates to CASSAFFSGLEETQYF.

The chain combines TRBV6-5 with TRBJ1-2; D uncertain. Germline V lookup: CDR1 MNHEY, CDR2 SVGAGI. The CDR3 is 14 amino acids. Trimming took off 0 bases at V and 1 base at J, with 6 bases between the two ends. DNA for the CDR3: TGTGCCAGCAGTTACTCAGGCAATAACTATGGCTACACCTTC. It encodes CASSYSGNNYGYTF.